Below, 6 T cell receptor beta chains from the same sample are listed, as sequenced in a study of CD8 T cells in ankylosing spondylitis. TCRdb re-analysed the 5' RACE reads in MiXCR, keeping a single row per CDR3 protein. The sample comprises under 850,000 distinct CDR3 sequences, 15% to 20% of which are singletons, and over 15% rests with the top ten. Antigens of these TCRs are unknown. Study observations and caveats: Ankylosing spondylitis blood appeared to carry a characteristic TCR beta motif of several highly homologous variants.

Sequencing input: blood, either unsorted or a sorted T cell fraction (not recorded which). The receptors shown here come from a male donor with ankylosing spondylitis.

This clonotype was seen at least ten times. The rearrangement joins TRBV2 to TRBJ2-3; tentative D call: TRBD1 (5 bases). Germline CDR1 and CDR2: SNHLY and FYNNEI. The V end was cut by 5 bases, the J end by 4 bases, with 7 bases between. The length of the CDR3 is 12 residues. CDR3 sequence (DNA): TGTGCCAGCAGTAGGGGATCAGATACGCAGTATTTT. Translating it yields CASSRGSDTQYF.

This clonotype was seen a handful of times. This chain links TRBV6-1 with TRBJ1-2; possible D gene TRBD1, 6 bases. Trimming left V 4 bases short and J 6 bases short, with 12 bases between. The germline V gene encodes CDR1 MNHNS and CDR2 SASEGT. CDR3 length equals 13 residues. The CDR3 region is CASSAQGRDGYTF. The DNA for the CDR3 is TGTGCCAGCAGTGCACAGGGACGGGATGGCTACACCTTC.

This rearrangement joins TRBV12-3 or TRBV12-4 to TRBJ2-3; tentatively, D is TRBD2 (6 bases). V was clipped by 2 bases and J by 6 bases, with 15 bases between them. This CDR3 contains 15 residues. CDR3 loop: CASSLRGTFRDTQYF. The DNA of the CDR3 is TGTGCCAGCAGTTTACGGGGGACTTTTAGGGATACGCAGTATTTT.

There are a few counts of this clonotype. The chain is built from TRBV12-1 and TRBJ2-3; the D call in the table, TRBD1, was not verified against the DNA. TRBV12-1 counts as a pseudogene. The CDR3 loop spans 17 amino acids. The CDR3 DNA sequence: TGTGCCAGCAGCTTTGCTGCCCTGCCCGGGAGCACAGATACGCAGTATTTT. Amino acid sequence: CASSFAALPGSTDTQYF.

This chain uses TRBV7-9 with TRBJ2-1; D is undetermined. V was shortened by 0 bases and J by 6 bases, with 18 bases between the two germline ends. The CDR3 length is 17 residues. Germline loops: CDR1 SEHNR, CDR2 FQNEAQ (reference sequence). The CDR3 region has the DNA TGTGCCAGCAGCTTAGCGCCCCTCTACAACCCCTCCAATGAGCAGTTCTTC. As protein: CASSLAPLYNPSNEQFF.

The chain recombines TRBV24-1 with TRBJ2-6; TRBD2 matches 11 bases. The CDR3 length is 20 residues. After removal of 3 bases from V and 2 bases from J, the junction contained 11 bases not matched to a gene. Germline values: CDR1 KGHDR, CDR2 SFDVKD. Here the CDR3 reads CATSDAAGTSGRAGANVLTF. The CDR3 DNA is TGTGCCACCAGTGATGCGGCCGGGACTAGCGGACGAGCTGGGGCCAACGTCCTGACTTTC.